This T cell receptor beta chain derives from a study of cytomegalovirus exposure and HLA in healthy donors. Turning to the study itself: A previous analysis identified more than 100 million unique TCR beta sequences derived from approximately 190 million T cells. Study-level results: In a later analysis, parvovirus B19, influenza, CMV and Epstein-Barr virus appeared linked to several top co-occurrence clusters. Serostatus for CMV was the only available immune exposure information.

In the PCR, 60 Vbeta and 13 Jbeta primers were used. Measured with immunoSEQ multiplex PCR; TCRdb has only the in-frame clones, and not every one. The table includes roughly 120,000 clones, over 65% detected once. Looked up from germline, CDR1 is MGHRA and CDR2 is YSYEKL. The length of the CDR3 is 15 residues. V dropped 0 bases and J dropped 8; count of bases not matched to a gene: 7. As concerns this clone: Antigen: not known.

The specimen sequenced was PBMCs. The chain recombines TRBV4-1 with TRBJ2-4, with 7 bases matching TRBD1. This receptor was obtained from a woman aged 30 to 39 in good health and CMV-seronegative. The CDR3 DNA reads TGCGCCAGCAGCCAAGAGGACAGGTCCGGGGACATTCAGTACTTC. Protein sequence: CASSQEDRSGDIQYF.